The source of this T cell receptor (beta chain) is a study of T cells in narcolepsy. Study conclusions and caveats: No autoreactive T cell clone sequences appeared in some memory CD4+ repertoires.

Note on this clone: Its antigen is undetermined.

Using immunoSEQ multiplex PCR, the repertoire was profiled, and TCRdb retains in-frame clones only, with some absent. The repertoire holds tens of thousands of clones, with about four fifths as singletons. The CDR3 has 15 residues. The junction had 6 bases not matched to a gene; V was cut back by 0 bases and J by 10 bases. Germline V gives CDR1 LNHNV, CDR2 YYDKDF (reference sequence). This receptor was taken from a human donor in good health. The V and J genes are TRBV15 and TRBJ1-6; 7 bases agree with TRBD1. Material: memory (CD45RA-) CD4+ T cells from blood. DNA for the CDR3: TGTGCCACCAGCAGAGATCTGGCAGGGGGGTCACCCCTCCACTTT. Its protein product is CATSRDLAGGSPLHF. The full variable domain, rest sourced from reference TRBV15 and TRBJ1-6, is DAMVIQNPRYQVTQFGKPVTLSCSQTLNHNVMYWYQQKSSQAPKLLFHYYDKDFNNEADTPDNFQSRRPNTSFCFLDIRSPGLGDTAMYLCATSRDLAGGSPLHFGNGTRLTVT.